The 8 T cell receptor beta chains below come from one sample, sequenced in a study of identifying expanded T cells in peripheral blood. Clones were read by immunoSEQ multiplex PCR, and TCRdb kept only the in-frame ones, dropping some. This table has around 100,000 clones, around 88% appearing once. The sample was blood. These receptors all come from a person aged 18 to 69 in good health.

The gene calls are TRBV12-5 and TRBJ2-7; no clear D gene. Trimming pared 3 bases from V and 7 bases from J, leaving 10 bases between. The germline V gene encodes CDR1 LGHNT and CDR2 FRNRAP. CDR3 length: 12 amino acids. The CDR3: CASGFPLLEQYF. The CDR3 DNA follows: TGTGCTAGTGGTTTCCCCCTATTGGAGCAGTACTTC.

This rearrangement joins TRBV29-1 to TRBJ2-5; D assignment may be TRBD1 or TRBD2 (6 bases each). This CDR3 region has 12 residues. Germline lookup yields CDR1 SQVTM and CDR2 ANQGSEA. V was trimmed by 4 bases and J by 4 bases, leaving 10 bases between them. Here the CDR3 reads CSVGGAGETQYF. Written as DNA, the CDR3 is TGCAGCGTTGGGGGGGCAGGAGAGACCCAGTACTTC. The entire variable domain, with the rest obtained from reference TRBV29-1 and TRBJ2-5, is as follows: SAVISQKPSRDICQRGTSLTIQCQVDSQVTMMFWYRQQPGQSLTLIATANQGSEATYESGFVIDKFPISRPNLTFSTLTVSNMSPEDSSIYLCSVGGAGETQYFGPGTRLLVL.

Concerning this clone itself: At one end, the junction sequence differs from germline, possibly due to a read error. V gene TRBV18 combines with J gene TRBJ2-2; D is possibly TRBD2 (5 bases). Looked up from germline, CDR1 is KGHSH and CDR2 is LQKENI. This CDR3 has 14 residues. This chain's CDR3 is CASSPLRNTGEQFF. The DNA of the CDR3 is TGTGCCAGCTCACCACTCCGCAACACCGGGGAGCAGTTTTTT.

The chain couples TRBV7-9 to TRBJ2-3; no clear D. Germline V gives CDR1 SEHNR, CDR2 FQNEAQ (reference sequence). The CDR3 contains 13 residues. V was trimmed by 11 bases and J by 0 bases, leaving 12 bases between them. The CDR3 spells CAPAAPSTDTQYF. In nucleotides, the CDR3 is TGTGCCCCGGCCGCACCTAGCACAGATACGCAGTATTTT. Full variable domain (outside the CDR3, taken from reference TRBV7-9 and TRBJ2-3): DTGVSQNPRHKITKRGQNVTFRCDPISEHNRLYWYRQTLGQGPEFLTYFQNEAQLEKSRLLSDRFSAERPKGSFSTLEIQRTEQGDSAMYLCAPAAPSTDTQYFGPGTRLTVL.

This clone was counted a single time. The chain couples TRBV10-3 to TRBJ2-7, with D perhaps matching TRBD1 (6 bases). The CDR3 is 11 amino acids. Trimming stripped 3 bases from V and 6 bases from J, with 6 bases between. CDR1 ENHRY and CDR2 SYGVKD come from the germline V gene. CDR3 amino acids: CAISEQGEQYF. For the CDR3, the DNA is TGTGCCATCAGTGAACAGGGCGAGCAGTACTTC.

This chain uses TRBV7-2 with TRBJ1-2, with D hard to call. CDR3 size: 13 residues. Germline V gene lookup returns CDR1 SGHTA and CDR2 FQGNSA. Trimming took off 2 bases at V and 3 bases at J, with 7 bases between the two ends. Here the CDR3 DNA reads TGTGCCAGCAGCTTAAAGCCGGACTATGGCTACACCTTC. Its protein is CASSLKPDYGYTF.

V gene TRBV30 combines with J gene TRBJ1-3, with a weak D call TRBD1 (5 bases). The CDR3 totals 13 residues. V was pared by 8 bases and J by 0 bases, with 11 bases between. Germline CDR1 is GTSNPN and CDR2 is SVGIG (reference sequence). The CDR3 DNA reads TGTGCCCTCGGGAGGGGCTCTGGAAACACCATATATTTT. Translated: CALGRGSGNTIYF.

The V gene is TRBV11-2, the J gene TRBJ2-2; D remains ambiguous. The CDR3 is 16 amino acids. V was trimmed by 6 bases and J by 5 bases, leaving 19 bases between them. CDR1 is SGHAT and CDR2 is FQNNGV in the germline V gene. CDR3 DNA sequence: TGTGCCAGCAGACCCTTTTCCCTTGGTGGGACCGGGGAGCTGTTTTTT. Translation: CASRPFSLGGTGELFF. Looking up the rest from reference TRBV11-2 and TRBJ2-2 gives the full variable domain: EAGVAQSPRYKIIEKRQSVAFWCNPISGHATLYWYQQILGQGPKLLIQFQNNGVVDDSQLPKDRFSAERLKGVDSTLKIQPAKLEDSAVYLCASRPFSLGGTGELFFGEGSRLTVL.